The subject of this entry is one T cell receptor (beta chain). This record belongs to a study of cytomegalovirus exposure and HLA in healthy donors. Germline CDR1 reads SGHTA; CDR2 reads FQGNSA. Germline trimming cut 1 base from V and 1 base from J; bases unmatched to any gene: 3. The CDR3 sequence is 16 residues long. In the PCR, 60 Vbeta and 13 Jbeta primers were used. As processed by the authors: A later analysis tallied about 80 million unique TCR beta chains, about 11 million of them shared. Sequencing used immunoSEQ multiplex PCR; TCRdb keeps in-frame clones, though not all of them. That table gives V, J and clone size, and the DNA gave D and trimming. In the table there are about 190,000 clones, about 81% of which are singletons.

This clonotype was obtained from a woman aged 18-35 years in good health and CMV-seronegative. The chain joins TRBV7-2 to TRBJ2-1, with 8 positions matching TRBD2. Specimen: PBMCs. CDR3 DNA: TGTGCCAGCAGCTTAGTAGCGGGACCATCCTACAATGAGCAGTTCTTC. It is translated as CASSLVAGPSYNEQFF. Drawing the rest from reference TRBV7-2 and TRBJ2-1, the complete variable domain is GAGVSQSPSNKVTEKGKDVELRCDPISGHTALYWYRQSLGQGLEFLIYFQGNSAPDKSGLPSDRFSAERTGGSVSTLTIQRTQQEDSAVYLCASSLVAGPSYNEQFFGPGTRLTVL.